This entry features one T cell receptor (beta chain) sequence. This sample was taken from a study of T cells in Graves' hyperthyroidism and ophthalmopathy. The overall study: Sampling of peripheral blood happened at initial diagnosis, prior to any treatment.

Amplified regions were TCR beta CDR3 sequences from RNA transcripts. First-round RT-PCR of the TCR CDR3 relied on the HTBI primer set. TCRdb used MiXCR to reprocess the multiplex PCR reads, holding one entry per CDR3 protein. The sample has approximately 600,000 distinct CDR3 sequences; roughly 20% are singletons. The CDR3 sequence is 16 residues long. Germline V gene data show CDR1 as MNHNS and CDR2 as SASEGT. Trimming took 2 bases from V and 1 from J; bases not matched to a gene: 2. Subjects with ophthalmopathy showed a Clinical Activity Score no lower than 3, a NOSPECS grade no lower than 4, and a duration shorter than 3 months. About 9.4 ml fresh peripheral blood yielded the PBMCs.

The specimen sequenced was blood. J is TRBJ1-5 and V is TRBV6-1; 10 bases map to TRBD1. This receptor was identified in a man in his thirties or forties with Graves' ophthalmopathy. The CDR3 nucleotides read TGTGCCAGCAGTGAATGGGGACAGGGGAGCAATCAGCCCCAGCATTTT. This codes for CASSEWGQGSNQPQHF.